A selection of T cell receptor beta chains follows, all from one sample in a study of blood T cells in healthy people across ages. TCRdb re-analysed the 5' RACE reads in MiXCR, keeping a single row per CDR3 protein. The sample has roughly 1.7 million distinct CDR3 sequences, around 36% seen once. The source material was blood. Source of these receptors: a woman under 40 in good health. Both conserved end residues are part of each CDR3. The order of the fields is clone size, V gene, J gene, D gene, CDR3 protein, CDR3 DNA. A D gene is named only where the DNA matches it firmly. Rows may omit the clone size; those that give it use once, few, many or a size class.

>once|TRBV27|TRBJ1-1|TRBD1
CTSSLWGQGMTEAFF
TGTACCAGCAGTTTATGGGGACAGGGTATGACTGAAGCTTTCTTT
>few|TRBV4-1|TRBJ2-1|-
CASSQVLGNTYNEQFF
TGCGCCAGCAGCCAAGTACTCGGAAATACCTACAATGAGCAGTTCTTC
>few|TRBV7-9|TRBJ2-1|-
CASSQVGGTETQFF
TGTGCCAGCAGCCAAGTGGGGGGAACGGAGACCCAGTTCTTC
>-|TRBV11-1|TRBJ2-5|-
CASSLNSLRTAGETQYF
TGTGCCAGCAGCTTAAATAGCCTGAGGACAGCTGGAGAGACCCAGTACTTC
>-|TRBV13|TRBJ1-2|TRBD1
CAAGTDFVYTF
TGTGCCGCAGGGACAGACTTTGTGTACACCTTC
>-|TRBV9|TRBJ1-1|-
CASSTVGPYMNTEAFF
TGTGCCAGCAGCACGGTGGGGCCCTACATGAACACTGAAGCTTTCTTT
>few|TRBV12-3/TRBV12-4|TRBJ1-2|TRBD1
CAVGRPSRDREGGNYGYTF
TGTGCCGTCGGACGACCTTCGCGGGACAGGGAAGGCGGGAACTATGGCTACACCTTC
>-|TRBV19|TRBJ2-3|-
CASSSRTARSTDTQYF
TGTGCCAGTAGTTCGCGGACGGCAAGATCCACAGATACGCAGTATTTT
>-|TRBV5-1|TRBJ2-5|-
CASSLESGVQETQYF
TGCGCCAGCAGCTTGGAATCGGGGGTCCAAGAGACCCAGTACTTC
>-|TRBV20-1|TRBJ1-3|-
CSAWGGISGNTIYF
TGCAGTGCTTGGGGGGGAATCTCTGGAAACACCATATATTTT
>few|TRBV3-1|TRBJ2-1|-
CASSQDLGQSEQFF
TGTGCCAGCAGCCAAGATCTCGGGCAATCTGAGCAGTTCTTC
>-|TRBV9|TRBJ2-7|TRBD1
CASSARGVPGQGDPYEQYF
TGTGCCAGCAGCGCCAGAGGGGTCCCGGGACAGGGCGATCCCTACGAGCAGTACTTC
>-|TRBV30|TRBJ2-2|TRBD2
CALGGAGELFF
TGTGCCCTTGGGGGGGCCGGGGAGCTGTTTTTT
>few|TRBV4-1|TRBJ2-1|TRBD1
CASSNGQGTNNEQFF
TGCGCCAGCAGCAATGGACAGGGTACGAACAATGAGCAGTTCTTC
>many|TRBV25-1|TRBJ2-1|-
CASTFGNEQFF
TGTGCCAGCACGTTCGGGAATGAGCAGTTCTTC
>few|TRBV7-2|TRBJ1-5|-
CASSLQGYPQHF
TGTGCCAGCAGCTTACAGGGATATCCCCAGCATTTT
>-|TRBV4-2|TRBJ1-4|-
CASSRTSGEGEKLFF
TGTGCCAGCAGCCGCACGTCGGGGGAGGGTGAAAAACTGTTTTTT
>-|TRBV12-3/TRBV12-4|TRBJ1-2|TRBD1
CASSQVPGQGAEGYYGYTF
TGTGCCAGCAGCCAGGTACCGGGACAGGGGGCGGAGGGCTACTATGGCTACACCTTC
>many|TRBV5-1|TRBJ2-7|TRBD1
CASSYRGNYEQYF
TGCGCCAGCAGCTACAGGGGAAACTACGAGCAGTACTTC
>many|TRBV4-1|TRBJ2-1|-
CASSQVYAGGRDEQFF
TGCGCCAGCAGCCAAGTGTACGCAGGGGGGAGGGATGAGCAGTTCTTC
>once|TRBV7-9|TRBJ1-2|TRBD1
CASSLQTGGDAYGYTF
TGTGCCAGCAGCCTACAAACAGGGGGCGACGCCTATGGCTACACCTTC
>-|TRBV5-1|TRBJ2-2|-
CASSSMTGPGELFF
TGCGCCAGCAGCTCTATGACAGGCCCCGGGGAGCTGTTTTTT
>many|TRBV6-2/TRBV6-3|TRBJ2-7|TRBD2
CASSIRGDFWKEQYF
TGTGCCAGCAGTATCCGGGGGGATTTCTGGAAGGAGCAGTACTTC
>-|TRBV4-1|TRBJ2-2|TRBD2
CASSQDQAGGPDGELFF
TGCGCCAGCAGCCAAGACCAAGCGGGGGGGCCGGACGGGGAGCTGTTTTTT
>few|TRBV9|TRBJ2-7|-
CASSVGGTFTYEQYF
TGTGCCAGCAGCGTAGGAGGCACCTTCACCTACGAGCAGTACTTC
>-|TRBV3-1|TRBJ2-1|TRBD2
CASSPELAGERDEQFF
TGTGCCAGCAGCCCCGAACTAGCGGGGGAGAGGGATGAGCAGTTCTTC
>many|TRBV4-1|TRBJ1-2|-
CASSQTGGDYGYTF
TGTGCCAGCAGCCAGACAGGAGGGGACTATGGCTACACCTTC
>-|TRBV5-1|TRBJ2-1|-
CASRASAGNEQFF
TGCGCCAGCAGGGCTAGCGCCGGCAATGAGCAGTTCTTC
>-|TRBV12-3/TRBV12-4|TRBJ1-6|-
CASSAEGSANSPLHF
TGTGCCAGCAGTGCCGAGGGCAGTGCTAATTCACCCCTCCACTTT
>-|TRBV20-1|TRBJ1-2|TRBD1
CSASILPGGSNYGYTF
TGCAGTGCTAGCATACTCCCAGGGGGGTCTAACTATGGCTACACCTTC
>-|TRBV5-1|TRBJ2-2|TRBD1
CASSLARGTESTGELFF
TGCGCCAGCAGCTTGGCCAGGGGGACGGAGAGCACCGGGGAGCTGTTTTTT
>-|TRBV5-1|TRBJ2-1|TRBD1
CASSLVGQGVGEQFF
TGCGCCAGCAGCTTGGTAGGACAGGGAGTCGGTGAGCAGTTCTTC
>-|TRBV6-5|TRBJ1-1|-
CASSIRDNTEAFF
TGTGCCAGCAGCATCAGGGACAACACTGAAGCTTTCTTT
>-|TRBV7-9|TRBJ1-6|-
CASSPDAAPLHF
TGTGCCAGCAGCCCCGACGCGGCACCCCTCCACTTT
>-|TRBV20-1|TRBJ2-2|-
CSARQAANTGELFF
TGCAGTGCTAGGCAAGCGGCAAACACCGGGGAACTGTTTTTT
>few|TRBV12-3/TRBV12-4|TRBJ2-7|TRBD2
CASGRAGRAREQYF
TGTGCCAGCGGACGGGCTGGGAGGGCCCGCGAGCAGTACTTC
>-|TRBV27|TRBJ2-3|TRBD2
CASSLWGGGDTQYF
TGTGCCAGCAGTTTATGGGGCGGGGGTGATACGCAGTATTTT
>-|TRBV2|TRBJ1-5|-
CASRVLRDTESSNQPQHF
TGTGCCAGCAGAGTTCTAAGGGACACCGAATCTAGCAATCAGCCCCAGCATTTT
>many|TRBV7-9|TRBJ2-7|-
CASSLGTADYEQYF
TGTGCCAGCAGCTTAGGGACGGCTGACTACGAGCAGTACTTC
>-|TRBV7-3|TRBJ2-3|TRBD2
CASSLKSSGSAEQYF
TGTGCCAGCAGCTTAAAGTCTAGCGGGAGCGCTGAGCAGTATTTT
>few|TRBV28|TRBJ2-7|TRBD1
CASSFTGAHEQYF
TGTGCCAGCAGTTTTACAGGGGCGCACGAGCAGTACTTC
>-|TRBV2|TRBJ1-2|TRBD1
CASKQGARDGYTF
TGTGCCAGCAAACAGGGGGCGCGAGATGGCTACACCTTC
>few|TRBV2|TRBJ2-1|-
CASTVGRSSYNEQFF
TGTGCCAGCACCGTAGGGAGGAGCTCCTACAATGAGCAGTTCTTC
>-|TRBV3-1|TRBJ1-4|-
CASSPVGARSGEKLFF
TGTGCCAGCAGCCCCGTAGGGGCCCGCTCGGGCGAAAAACTGTTTTTT
>-|TRBV20-1|TRBJ1-1|-
CSADGTKAFF
TGCAGTGCGGATGGGACTAAAGCTTTCTTT
>-|TRBV20-1|TRBJ2-7|TRBD1
CSARDRHQGGQGRYEQYF
TGCAGTGCTAGAGATCGACATCAAGGGGGACAGGGGCGCTACGAGCAGTACTTC
>-|TRBV5-4|TRBJ2-3|-
CASSFRLDSSTDTQYF
TGTGCCAGCAGCTTTCGGCTGGACTCGAGCACAGATACGCAGTATTTT
>-|TRBV5-1|TRBJ2-2|-
CASSSSEAGGELFF
TGCGCCAGCAGCTCTTCAGAGGCCGGCGGGGAGCTGTTTTTT
>-|TRBV6-1|TRBJ2-5|TRBD1
CASSARQGSQETQYF
TGTGCCAGCAGTGCCCGACAGGGGTCCCAAGAGACCCAGTACTTC